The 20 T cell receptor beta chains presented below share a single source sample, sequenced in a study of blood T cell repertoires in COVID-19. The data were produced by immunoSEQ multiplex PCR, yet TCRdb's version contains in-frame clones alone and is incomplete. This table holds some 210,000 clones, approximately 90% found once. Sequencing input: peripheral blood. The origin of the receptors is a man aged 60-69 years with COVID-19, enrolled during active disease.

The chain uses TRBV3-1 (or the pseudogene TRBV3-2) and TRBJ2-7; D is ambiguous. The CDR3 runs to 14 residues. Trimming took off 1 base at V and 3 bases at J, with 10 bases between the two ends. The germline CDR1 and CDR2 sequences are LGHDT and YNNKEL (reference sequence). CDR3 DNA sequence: TGTGCCAGCAGCCAAGCTGTACTTGACTACGAGCAGTACTTC. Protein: CASSQAVLDYEQYF.

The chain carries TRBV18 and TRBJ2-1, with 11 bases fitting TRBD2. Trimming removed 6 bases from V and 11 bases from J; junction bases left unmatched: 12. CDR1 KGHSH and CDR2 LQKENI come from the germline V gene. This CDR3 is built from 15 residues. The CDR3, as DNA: TGTGCCAGCTCCCCTCAGGGACTAGCGGATGGGAAGCAGTTCTTC. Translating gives CASSPQGLADGKQFF. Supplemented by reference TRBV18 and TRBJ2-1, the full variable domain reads NAGVMQNPRHLVRRRGQEARLRCSPMKGHSHVYWYRQLPEEGLKFMVYLQKENIIDESGMPKERFSAEFPKEGPSILRIQQVVRGDSAAYFCASSPQGLADGKQFFGPGTRLTVL.

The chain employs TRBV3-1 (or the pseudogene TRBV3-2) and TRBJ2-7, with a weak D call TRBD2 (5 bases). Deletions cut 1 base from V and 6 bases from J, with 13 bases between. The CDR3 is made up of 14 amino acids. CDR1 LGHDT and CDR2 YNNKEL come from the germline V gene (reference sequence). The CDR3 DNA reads TGTGCCAGCAGCCAAGGATCCGCTGGAGGCGAGCAGTACTTC. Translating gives CASSQGSAGGEQYF.

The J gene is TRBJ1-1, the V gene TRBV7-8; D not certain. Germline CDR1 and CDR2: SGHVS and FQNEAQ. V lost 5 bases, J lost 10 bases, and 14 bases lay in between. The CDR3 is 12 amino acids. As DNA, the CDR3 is TGTGCCAGCAGCCCCAACAGAGTGGGAGCTTTCTTT. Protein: CASSPNRVGAFF.

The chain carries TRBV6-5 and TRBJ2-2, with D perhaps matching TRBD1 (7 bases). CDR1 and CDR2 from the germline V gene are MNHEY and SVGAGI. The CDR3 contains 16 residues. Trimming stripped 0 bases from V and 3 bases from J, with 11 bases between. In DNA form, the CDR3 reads TGTGCCAGCAGTTACTCGGGCAGGGGGGACACCGGGGAGCTGTTTTTT. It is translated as CASSYSGRGDTGELFF.

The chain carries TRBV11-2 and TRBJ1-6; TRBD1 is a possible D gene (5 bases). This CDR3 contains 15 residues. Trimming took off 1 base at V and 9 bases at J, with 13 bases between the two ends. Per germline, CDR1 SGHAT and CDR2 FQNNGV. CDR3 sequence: CASSLVGGAGSPLHF. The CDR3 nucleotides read TGTGCCAGCAGCTTAGTAGGCGGGGCTGGTTCACCCCTCCACTTT.

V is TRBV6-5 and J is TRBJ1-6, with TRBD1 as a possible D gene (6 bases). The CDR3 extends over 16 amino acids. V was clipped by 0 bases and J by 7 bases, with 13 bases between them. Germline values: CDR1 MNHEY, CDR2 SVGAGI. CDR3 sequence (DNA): TGTGCCAGCAGTTACTCGCCAGGGGCAAACAATTCACCCCTCCACTTT. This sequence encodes CASSYSPGANNSPLHF.

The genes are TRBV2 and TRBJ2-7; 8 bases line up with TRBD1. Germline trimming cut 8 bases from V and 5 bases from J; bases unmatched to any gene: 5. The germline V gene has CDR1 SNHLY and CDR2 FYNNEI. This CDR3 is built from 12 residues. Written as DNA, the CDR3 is TGTGCCAGCGGGCTGGACAGGGACGAGCAGTACTTC. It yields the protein CASGLDRDEQYF.

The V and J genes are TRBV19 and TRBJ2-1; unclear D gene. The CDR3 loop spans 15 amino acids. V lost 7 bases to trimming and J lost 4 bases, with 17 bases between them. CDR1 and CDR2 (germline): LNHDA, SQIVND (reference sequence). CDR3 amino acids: CASKQSPGEYNEQFF. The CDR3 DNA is TGTGCCAGTAAGCAGAGCCCCGGAGAGTACAATGAGCAGTTCTTC.

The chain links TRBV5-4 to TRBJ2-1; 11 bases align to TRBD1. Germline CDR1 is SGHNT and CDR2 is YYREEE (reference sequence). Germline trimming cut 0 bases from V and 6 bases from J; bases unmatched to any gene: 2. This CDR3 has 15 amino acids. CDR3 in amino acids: CASSLGTGGFNEQFF. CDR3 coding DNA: TGTGCCAGCAGCTTGGGGACAGGGGGCTTCAATGAGCAGTTCTTC.

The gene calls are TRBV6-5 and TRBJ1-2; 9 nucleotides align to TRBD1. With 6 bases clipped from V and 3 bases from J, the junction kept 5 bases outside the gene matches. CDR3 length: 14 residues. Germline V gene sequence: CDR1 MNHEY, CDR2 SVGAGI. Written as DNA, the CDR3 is TGTGCCAGCAGGGGACAGGGAGGGGACTATGGCTACACCTTC. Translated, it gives CASRGQGGDYGYTF.

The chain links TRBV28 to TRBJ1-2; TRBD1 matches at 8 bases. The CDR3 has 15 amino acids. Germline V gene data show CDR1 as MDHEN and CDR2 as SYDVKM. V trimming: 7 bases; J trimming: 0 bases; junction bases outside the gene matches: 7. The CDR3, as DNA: TGTGCCAGCAACAAACCGGGACAGGCTAACTATGGCTACACCTTC. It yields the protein CASNKPGQANYGYTF.

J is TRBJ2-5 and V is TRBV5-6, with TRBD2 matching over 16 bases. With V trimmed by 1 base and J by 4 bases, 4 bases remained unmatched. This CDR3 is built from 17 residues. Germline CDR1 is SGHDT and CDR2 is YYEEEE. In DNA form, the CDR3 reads TGTGCCAGCAGCTTGATGGGACTAGCGGGAGGGTTAGAGACCCAGTACTTC. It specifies CASSLMGLAGGLETQYF.

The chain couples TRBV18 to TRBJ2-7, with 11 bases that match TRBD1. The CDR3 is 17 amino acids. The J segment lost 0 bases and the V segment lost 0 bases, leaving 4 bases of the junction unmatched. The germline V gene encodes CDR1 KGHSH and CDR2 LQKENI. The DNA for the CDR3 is TGTGCCAGCTCACCACCTCTCGGGACAGGGGGCTCCTACGAGCAGTACTTC. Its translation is CASSPPLGTGGSYEQYF.

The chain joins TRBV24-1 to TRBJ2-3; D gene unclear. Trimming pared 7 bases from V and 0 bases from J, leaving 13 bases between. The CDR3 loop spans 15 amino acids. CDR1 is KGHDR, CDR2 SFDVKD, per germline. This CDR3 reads CATSPVAASTDTQYF. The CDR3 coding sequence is TGTGCCACCAGCCCAGTAGCAGCTAGCACAGATACGCAGTATTTT.

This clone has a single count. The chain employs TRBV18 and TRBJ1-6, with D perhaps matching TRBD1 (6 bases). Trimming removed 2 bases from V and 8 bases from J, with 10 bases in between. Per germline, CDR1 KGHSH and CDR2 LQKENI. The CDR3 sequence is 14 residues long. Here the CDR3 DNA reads TGTGCCAGCTCACCAGGACAGAATGATTCACCCCTCCACTTT. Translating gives CASSPGQNDSPLHF. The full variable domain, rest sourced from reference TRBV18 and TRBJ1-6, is NAGVMQNPRHLVRRRGQEARLRCSPMKGHSHVYWYRQLPEEGLKFMVYLQKENIIDESGMPKERFSAEFPKEGPSILRIQQVVRGDSAAYFCASSPGQNDSPLHFGNGTRLTVT.

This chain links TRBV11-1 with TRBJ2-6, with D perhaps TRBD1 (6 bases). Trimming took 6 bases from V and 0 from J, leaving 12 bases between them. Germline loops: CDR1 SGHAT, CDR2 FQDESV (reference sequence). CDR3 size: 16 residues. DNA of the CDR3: TGTGCCAGCAGAACCGGACAGCCCTCTGGGGCCAACGTCCTGACTTTC. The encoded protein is CASRTGQPSGANVLTF. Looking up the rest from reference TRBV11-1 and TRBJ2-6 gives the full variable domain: EAEVAQSPRYKITEKSQAVAFWCDPISGHATLYWYRQILGQGPELLVQFQDESVVDDSQLPKDRFSAERLKGVDSTLKIQPAELGDSAMYLCASRTGQPSGANVLTFGAGSRLTVL.

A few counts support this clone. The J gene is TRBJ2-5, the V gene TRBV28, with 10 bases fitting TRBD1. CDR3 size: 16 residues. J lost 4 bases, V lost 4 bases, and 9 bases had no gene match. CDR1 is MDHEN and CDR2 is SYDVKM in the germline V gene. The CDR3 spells CASSYTMGQGTETQYF. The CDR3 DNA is TGTGCCAGCAGTTATACCATGGGACAGGGGACAGAGACCCAGTACTTC.

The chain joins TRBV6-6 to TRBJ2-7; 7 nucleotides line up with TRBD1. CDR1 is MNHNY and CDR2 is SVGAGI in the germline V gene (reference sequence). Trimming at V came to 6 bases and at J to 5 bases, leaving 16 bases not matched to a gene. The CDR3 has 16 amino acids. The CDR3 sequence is CASSLRWDSSVNEQYF. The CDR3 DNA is TGTGCCAGCAGCCTTCGATGGGACAGCTCCGTCAACGAGCAGTACTTC.

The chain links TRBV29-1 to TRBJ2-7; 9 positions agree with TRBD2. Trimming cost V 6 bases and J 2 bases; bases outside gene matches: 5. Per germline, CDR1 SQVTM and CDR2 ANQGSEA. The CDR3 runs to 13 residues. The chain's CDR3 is CSVASGTTYEQYF. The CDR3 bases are TGCAGCGTCGCTAGCGGGACCACCTACGAGCAGTACTTC.